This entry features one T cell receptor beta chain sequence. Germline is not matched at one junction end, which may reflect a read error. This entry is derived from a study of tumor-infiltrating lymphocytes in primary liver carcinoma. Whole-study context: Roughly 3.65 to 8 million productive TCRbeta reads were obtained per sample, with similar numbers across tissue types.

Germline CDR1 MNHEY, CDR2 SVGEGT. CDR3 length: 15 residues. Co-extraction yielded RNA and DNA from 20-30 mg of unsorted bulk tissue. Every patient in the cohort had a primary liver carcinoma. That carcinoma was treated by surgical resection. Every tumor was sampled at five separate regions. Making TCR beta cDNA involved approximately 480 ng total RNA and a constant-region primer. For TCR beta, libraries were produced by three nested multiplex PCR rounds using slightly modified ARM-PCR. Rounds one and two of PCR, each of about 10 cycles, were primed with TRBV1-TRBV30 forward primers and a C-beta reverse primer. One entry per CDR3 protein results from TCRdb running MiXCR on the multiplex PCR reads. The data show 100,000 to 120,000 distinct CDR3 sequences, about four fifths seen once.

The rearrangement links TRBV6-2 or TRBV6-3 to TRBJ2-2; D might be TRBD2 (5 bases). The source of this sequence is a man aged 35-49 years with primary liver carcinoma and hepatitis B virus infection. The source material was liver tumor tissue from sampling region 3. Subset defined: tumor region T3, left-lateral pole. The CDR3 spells CTSSWAASNTGKLFF. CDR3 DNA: TGTACCAGCAGTTGGGCAGCCTCGAACACCGGGAAGCTGTTTTTT.